The sequence of this T cell receptor beta chain was determined in a study of CD8 T cells in ankylosing spondylitis (dated by TCRdb to about 2017). For the study in its entirety: T cell receptor beta repertoires were profiled in healthy donors and ankylosing spondylitis patients so that disease-linked TCR variants could be found. In total, the full study cohort was made up of roughly 100 healthy donors and some 26 ankylosing spondylitis patients. Peripheral blood was sampled, and synovial fluid was also collected from ankylosing spondylitis patients. Overall results and qualifications from the work: The disease-linked clones were reported to be significantly enriched in matched synovial fluid samples from ankylosing spondylitis patients. Blood from ankylosing spondylitis patients appeared to be characterized by a TCR beta motif composed of under 10 highly homologous amino acid variants. The disease-linked clones showed a CD8+ phenotype and occurred at relatively low frequencies in peripheral blood. Some motif variants had previously been reported in the synovial fluid and blood of reactive arthritis patients, which suggests shared mechanisms of disease initiation.

This clonotype was counted a few times. The target of this receptor is not known. The sample holds no much larger clone one base away, and base qualities are not on file. For sequencing, an Illumina HiSeq 2500 was employed. Quantitative 5'-RACE with molecular barcodes was the method used to prepare the TCR beta libraries. The study's processing was this. Disease-linked TCR variants were identified with a new computational method built on a probabilistic model of VDJ rearrangement. The public reads were quality trimmed at Q25 with fastp and then assembled into clones with MiXCR by TCRdb, keeping productive beta chains. Every distinct CDR3 protein forms one entry, paired with its most common genes and DNA. The V and J calls reflect TCRdb's pipeline rather than the authors' work. This sample gives roughly 240,000 distinct CDR3 sequences in total; around 32% of them show up just once. The ten largest make up roughly 4.2% of the sample.

The CDR3 starts with the cysteine, ends with the phenylalanine, and has 13 residues. Of the read, only the CDR3 DNA is kept; its 39 bases are in frame from base 1. Deletion took 7 bases off V and 0 bases off J, with a span of 10 bases between the germline ends. CDR1 and CDR2, looked up from the germline V gene, are SQVTM and ANQGSEA. The V and J genes are TRBV29-1 and TRBJ1-3, with the D gene too uncertain to name. Sequencing was done on a sample of blood, either unsorted or a sorted T cell fraction (not recorded which). This receptor was identified in a male donor with ankylosing spondylitis or in good health (not recorded which). The bases are TGCAGCGCCAGGACCCTCTCTGGAAACACCATATATTTT. This is translated as CSARTLSGNTIYF.